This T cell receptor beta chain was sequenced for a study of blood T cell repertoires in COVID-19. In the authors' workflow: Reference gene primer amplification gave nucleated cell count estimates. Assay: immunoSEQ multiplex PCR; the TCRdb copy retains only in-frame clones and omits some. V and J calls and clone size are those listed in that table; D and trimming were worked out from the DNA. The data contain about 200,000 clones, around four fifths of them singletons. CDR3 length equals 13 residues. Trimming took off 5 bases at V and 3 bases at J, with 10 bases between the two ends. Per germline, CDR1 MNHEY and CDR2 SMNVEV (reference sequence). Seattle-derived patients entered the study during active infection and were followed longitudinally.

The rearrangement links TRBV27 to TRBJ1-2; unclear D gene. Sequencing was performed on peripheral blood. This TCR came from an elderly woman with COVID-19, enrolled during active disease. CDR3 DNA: TGTGCCAGCAGTCCCGGGTCTCACTATGGCTACACCTTC. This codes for CASSPGSHYGYTF.